A single sample is the source of the 5 T cell receptor beta chains below, sequenced in a study of glioma-infiltrating T cells after dendritic cell vaccination. Sequencing used immunoSEQ multiplex PCR; TCRdb keeps in-frame clones, though not all of them. The data show some 100,000 clones, 85% to 90% seen once. This material consisted of blood, taken before dendritic cell vaccination. The receptors were sampled from a human donor with glioblastoma.

This sequence joins TRBV29-1 and TRBJ1-2; D is unresolved. Trimming removed 7 bases at V and 1 base at J, with 10 bases between. There are 12 residues in the CDR3. Germline lookup yields CDR1 SQVTM and CDR2 ANQGSEA. CDR3 amino acids: CSARGNNYGYTF. The CDR3 bases are TGCAGCGCTCGAGGGAATAACTATGGCTACACCTTC.

This chain links TRBV7-2 with TRBJ2-7; 9 nucleotides align to TRBD2. After removal of 1 base from V and 5 bases from J, the junction contained 9 bases not matched to a gene. Per the germline V gene, CDR1 is SGHTA and CDR2 is FQGNSA. There are 16 residues in the CDR3. Written as DNA, the CDR3 is TGTGCCAGCAGCTTAGGGAGCGGCGGGGGGGAGGACGAGCAGTACTTC. Encoded protein: CASSLGSGGGEDEQYF. The entire variable domain, with the rest obtained from reference TRBV7-2 and TRBJ2-7, is as follows: GAGVSQSPSNKVTEKGKDVELRCDPISGHTALYWYRQSLGQGLEFLIYFQGNSAPDKSGLPSDRFSAERTGGSVSTLTIQRTQQEDSAVYLCASSLGSGGGEDEQYFGPGTRLTVT.

The chain is built from TRBV6-5 and TRBJ1-3; a possible D gene is TRBD1 (5 bases). The CDR3 sequence is 16 residues long. V lost 0 bases to trimming and J lost 1 base, with 10 bases between them. The V gene's germline CDR1 is MNHEY and CDR2 SVGAGI. The CDR3 is CASSYSPGHSGNTIYF. The CDR3 bases are TGTGCCAGCAGTTACTCTCCAGGACATTCTGGAAACACCATATATTTT.

V gene TRBV6-5 combines with J gene TRBJ2-1; 7 bases line up with TRBD2. The CDR3 extends over 15 amino acids. Looked up from germline, CDR1 is MNHEY and CDR2 is SVGAGI. V gave up 1 base and J gave up 4 bases; unmatched junction bases: 4. The CDR3 loop is CASSYWGGEYNEQFF. CDR3 nucleotide sequence: TGTGCCAGCAGTTACTGGGGGGGAGAATACAATGAGCAGTTCTTC.

The rearrangement uses TRBV27 and TRBJ1-5; D ambiguous. The CDR3 extends over 15 amino acids. Between the trimmed V and J ends, which lost 5 bases and 2 bases, there was a span of 13 bases. Germline-derived CDR1 and CDR2 are MNHEY and SMNVEV (reference sequence). In nucleotides, the CDR3 is TGTGCCAGCAGTGATAACTTTCGAGGCAATCAGCCCCAGCATTTT. Residues: CASSDNFRGNQPQHF.